The clone carrying this T cell receptor (beta chain) was observed a handful of times. The CDR3 runs 15 residues. The J segment lost 9 bases and the V segment lost 5 bases, leaving 10 bases of the junction unmatched. Germline CDR1 is SEHNR and CDR2 is FQNEAQ (reference sequence). The data originate from a study of T-cell memory formation after mild COVID-19. TCRdb processed the 5' RACE reads anew with MiXCR; each CDR3 protein has one entry. The sample holds around 130,000 distinct CDR3 sequences; more than 15% are singletons and the top ten take approximately 4.7%. V and J are TRBV7-9 and TRBJ2-1; 10 bases are a match to TRBD1. Material: PBMCs or a T cell subset sorted from them (not recorded which). This clonotype was sampled from a young man who had mild COVID-19 (a few samples of this study predate the infection). Cell type and time point are not known. The chain's CDR3 is CASSDPGQGHGEQFF. CDR3 bases: TGTGCCAGCAGCGATCCGGGACAGGGGCATGGTGAGCAGTTCTTC.